The clone carrying this TCR beta chain was picked up one time. What it recognizes is unknown. Trimming took off 4 bases at V and 0 bases at J, with 16 bases between the two ends. The CDR3 extends over 16 amino acids. From germline, CDR1 is SGHKS and CDR2 YYEKEE (reference sequence). Using immunoSEQ multiplex PCR, the repertoire was profiled, and TCRdb retains in-frame clones only, with some absent. The sample yields 100,000 to 150,000 clones, over 75% seen once. The source of the sample is a study of T cell responses to AZD1222 COVID-19 vaccine. General study points: Spike-wide coverage was observed for vaccine-associated CD4 TCRs, with dominant responses at 160-218 and 743-854. Only a handful of AZD1222 recipients, more than five in all, had baseline seropositivity. Vaccination with two AZD1222 doses was followed by a rise in Spike-specific TCR breadth and depth. Donors skewed white British and female; clonal diversity was possibly underestimated.

The clonotype originates from an adult in good health. The sample here was peripheral blood, taken on day 0 of AZD1222 vaccination. The V call is TRBV5-5, the J call TRBJ1-2, with a tentative D call TRBD1 (5 bases). CDR3 region: CASSPIQGLANYGYTF. In nucleotides, the CDR3 is TGTGCCAGCAGCCCGATTCAGGGACTAGCTAACTATGGCTACACCTTC.